These T cell receptor beta chains were read from a single sample in a study of shared clonotypes between healthy human individuals. Profiling relied on immunoSEQ multiplex PCR, and the TCRdb table lists in-frame clones only, not all of them. The sample holds 2 million to 2.5 million clones, roughly 93% seen once. Specimen: naive CD4+ T cells from PBMCs. Receptor source: a man aged 18 to 30 in good health. Some clones in this sample may be carry-over from other donors' samples. The CDR3 runs from the conserved cysteine through the conserved F or W. Not all rows give a size; the values are once, few, many and, for expanded clones, a class.

CDR3aa: CASGAGPSTDTQYF; v_gene: TRBV10-1; j_gene: TRBJ2-3; abundance: -
CDR3aa: CASSPRLAGYYEQYF; v_gene: TRBV27; j_gene: TRBJ2-7; abundance: -
CDR3aa: CATSGTTDTQYF; v_gene: TRBV2; j_gene: TRBJ2-3; abundance: -
CDR3aa: CASGSSYNEQFF; v_gene: TRBV6-1; j_gene: TRBJ2-1; abundance: once
CDR3aa: CASSLMGGASQYF; v_gene: TRBV28; j_gene: TRBJ2-3; abundance: -
CDR3aa: CASSPGRDRAAVNTEAFF; v_gene: TRBV7-9; j_gene: TRBJ1-1; abundance: -
CDR3aa: CASSLYGGRGTDTQYF; v_gene: TRBV5-1; j_gene: TRBJ2-3; abundance: -
CDR3aa: CASSPQWTGLFQETQYF; v_gene: TRBV27; j_gene: TRBJ2-5; abundance: -
CDR3aa: CASSWDPTFYEQYF; v_gene: TRBV5-1; j_gene: TRBJ2-7; abundance: -
CDR3aa: CASSGLAGETQYF; v_gene: TRBV2; j_gene: TRBJ2-5; abundance: -
CDR3aa: CASSWGDYMDEQYF; v_gene: TRBV5-1; j_gene: TRBJ2-7; abundance: -
CDR3aa: CASNAYRGRIQITEAFF; v_gene: TRBV21-1; j_gene: TRBJ1-1; abundance: -
CDR3aa: CASASGRGPNEQFF; v_gene: TRBV6-5; j_gene: TRBJ2-1; abundance: -
CDR3aa: CASSFTSGDPYF; v_gene: TRBV11-2; j_gene: TRBJ2-3; abundance: -
CDR3aa: CASSPDRDQPQHF; v_gene: TRBV13; j_gene: TRBJ1-5; abundance: -
CDR3aa: CASSEDRGEQFF; v_gene: TRBV2; j_gene: TRBJ2-1; abundance: -
CDR3aa: CASSLAGLAGGDTQYF; v_gene: TRBV5-1; j_gene: TRBJ2-3; abundance: -
CDR3aa: CASSETAFYGYTF; v_gene: TRBV6-1; j_gene: TRBJ1-2; abundance: few
CDR3aa: CASSPRQGLNEQYF; v_gene: TRBV19; j_gene: TRBJ2-7; abundance: -